This T cell receptor (beta chain) was captured in a study of identical twins. Regarding this clonotype: What it binds is unknown.

TCRdb itself ran the 5' RACE reads through MiXCR, one entry per CDR3 protein. The sample carries about 470,000 distinct CDR3 sequences, approximately 24% recorded once. Findings and limits, study-wide: It was cross-sectional statistical analysis, not following the same donors, that the conclusions relied on. Some out-of-frame alpha sequences were shared by twins, and these showed excess low generation probability.

Everyone who gave samples was a healthy Caucasian. Another study also made use of these data, one on T cells expressing NK-cell markers. That paper states: One of the eight sequenced donors was seronegative, whereas the other seven were HCMV-seropositive.

The receptor's source is a woman between 18 and 30 years old in good health. Input material: CD4+ T cells sorted from blood.

CDR3 bases: TGCAGCGTTGAACTCAGCGGGAGTGATTCACCCCTCCACTTT. Amino acids: CSVELSGSDSPLHF. J is TRBJ1-6 and V is TRBV29-1; no definite D call. Germline CDR1 and CDR2: SQVTM and ANQGSEA. Trimming removed 2 bases at V and 8 bases at J, with 13 bases between. This CDR3 contains 14 residues.